Each of the 16 T cell receptor beta chains below was sequenced from the same sample in a study of cytomegalovirus exposure and HLA in healthy donors. The method was immunoSEQ multiplex PCR; TCRdb's version includes in-frame clones alone and lacks a portion of them. Of 150,000 to 200,000 clones in the sample, more than 75% are singletons; the top ten hold 6% to 9%. Specimen: PBMCs. The receptors were sampled from a man between 18 and 29 years old in good health and CMV-seropositive.

V gene TRBV7-2 combines with J gene TRBJ1-1; the match to TRBD1 covers 7 bases. Germline V CDR1 and CDR2: SGHTA, FQGNSA. Trimming at V came to 4 bases and at J to 6 bases, leaving 17 bases not matched to a gene. The CDR3 spans 17 residues. CDR3 in amino acids: CASSSGGGTALGAEAFF. The CDR3, as DNA: TGTGCCAGCAGCTCAGGTGGGGGGACAGCTCTAGGGGCTGAAGCTTTCTTT.

This clone was observed a single time. The rearrangement links TRBV5-1 to TRBJ1-2, with D unresolved. The CDR3 runs 14 residues. Trimming cost V 5 bases and J 3 bases, with 14 bases left between them. In germline, CDR1 is SGHRS, CDR2 YFSETQ. CDR3 in amino acids: CASSRVVGYYGYTF. CDR3 nucleotide sequence: TGCGCCAGCAGTCGCGTTGTGGGCTACTATGGCTACACCTTC.

In its sample, this clone was seen many times. The chain links TRBV14 to TRBJ2-6; weak D call: TRBD1 (6 bases). This CDR3 has 19 amino acids. The germline CDR1 and CDR2 sequences are SGHDN and FVKESK. V was pared by 4 bases and J by 0 bases, with 19 bases between. In DNA, the CDR3 is TGTGCCAGCAGCCCACCCTTTTGGGACACCTACTCTGGGGCCAACGTCCTGACTTTC. Its translation: CASSPPFWDTYSGANVLTF.

The chain has TRBV7-8 and TRBJ2-1, with TRBD2 identical over 11 bases. This CDR3 has 19 amino acids. Germline V CDR1 and CDR2: SGHVS, FQNEAQ. V was pared by 5 bases and J by 2 bases, with 14 bases of the junction left unmatched. CDR3 DNA: TGTGCCAGCAGCCGTGGGGTGGCTAGCGGGAGGTTCACCTACAATGAGCAGTTCTTC. Translated, it gives CASSRGVASGRFTYNEQFF. The complete variable domain, with remaining parts taken from reference TRBV7-8 and TRBJ2-1, reads GAGVSQSPRYKVAKRGQDVALRCDPISGHVSLFWYQQALGQGPEFLTYFQNEAQLDKSGLPSDRFFAERPEGSVSTLKIQRTQQEDSAVYLCASSRGVASGRFTYNEQFFGPGTRLTVL.

The chain uses TRBV27 and TRBJ2-3; 9 bases are a match to TRBD2. In germline, CDR1 is MNHEY, CDR2 SMNVEV (reference sequence). J was trimmed by 0 bases and V by 2 bases; bases with no gene match: 6. This CDR3 has 17 amino acids. The CDR3 coding sequence is TGTGCCAGCAGTTTAGCGGGAGGGCCTCTTAGCACAGATACGCAGTATTTT. This translates into CASSLAGGPLSTDTQYF.

The chain has TRBV6-5 and TRBJ2-1, with TRBD2 identical over 10 bases. This CDR3 contains 15 residues. After removal of 7 bases from V and 5 bases from J, the junction contained 8 bases not matched to a gene. CDR1 and CDR2 (germline): MNHEY, SVGAGI. The CDR3 DNA sequence: TGTGCCAGCAAGGCTAGCGGGAGACGCGACAATGAGCAGTTCTTC. It translates to CASKASGRRDNEQFF.

This clone is a singleton in its sample. V gene TRBV27 combines with J gene TRBJ1-1; 9 nucleotides line up with TRBD1. The germline V gene encodes CDR1 MNHEY and CDR2 SMNVEV (reference sequence). V lost 0 bases and J lost 1; bases outside the gene matches: 12. This CDR3 has 19 residues. The CDR3, as DNA: TGTGCCAGCAGTTTATCCTCTTACAGGGGGCGGGGGGAGAACACTGAAGCTTTCTTT. As protein: CASSLSSYRGRGENTEAFF.

The gene calls are TRBV28 and TRBJ1-4; perhaps TRBD1 as D (5 bases). V shed 3 bases and J shed 14 bases, with 10 bases lying between them. Per the germline V gene, CDR1 is MDHEN and CDR2 is SYDVKM. This CDR3 region has 11 residues. The DNA for the CDR3 is TGTGCCAGCAGTTTTCCAGGGCGTCTGTTTTTT. This sequence encodes CASSFPGRLFF. Looking up the rest from reference TRBV28 and TRBJ1-4 gives the full variable domain: DVKVTQSSRYLVKRTGEKVFLECVQDMDHENMFWYRQDPGLGLRLIYFSYDVKMKEKGDIPEGYSVSREKKERFSLILESASTNQTSMYLCASSFPGRLFFGSGTQLSVL.

The chain is built from TRBV28 and TRBJ2-3; 7 nucleotides match TRBD2. CDR3 size: 16 residues. J was trimmed by 0 bases and V by 4 bases; bases with no gene match: 7. Per the germline V gene, CDR1 is MDHEN and CDR2 is SYDVKM. This CDR3 reads CASSWGGAESTDTQYF. DNA of the CDR3: TGTGCCAGCAGTTGGGGAGGGGCGGAAAGCACAGATACGCAGTATTTT.

The chain links TRBV27 to TRBJ2-2; 7 bases align to TRBD1. With 4 bases clipped from V and 2 bases from J, the junction kept 28 bases outside the gene matches. Germline values: CDR1 MNHEY, CDR2 SMNVEV (reference sequence). The CDR3 is 23 amino acids. CDR3 nucleotides: TGTGCCAGCAGTTCTTTCCTGGGACAGTGGGCCAACGAGGTGGTGCCAAACACCGGGGAGCTGTTTTTT. Amino acids: CASSSFLGQWANEVVPNTGELFF.

CDR3: CASSLASGSIYEQYF. In nucleotides, the CDR3 is TGTGCCAGCAGCTTGGCTAGCGGGAGCATCTACGAGCAGTACTTC. This chain connects TRBV11-2 to TRBJ2-7; 10 nucleotides align to TRBD2. Germline V CDR1 and CDR2: SGHAT, FQNNGV. This CDR3 has 15 residues. With V trimmed by 3 bases and J by 3 bases, 5 bases remained unmatched.

V is TRBV4-2 and J is TRBJ2-2, with D possibly being TRBD2 (6 bases). CDR1 and CDR2 from the germline V gene are LGHNA and YNFKEQ. V lost 0 bases to trimming and J lost 4 bases, with 9 bases between them. The CDR3 length is 15 residues. The CDR3 reads CASSQDLGGTGELFF. The CDR3 bases are TGTGCCAGCAGCCAAGACTTGGGGGGCACCGGGGAGCTGTTTTTT.

The table lists this clone with a count of one. The chain carries TRBV9 and TRBJ1-3, with 8 bases fitting TRBD1. The CDR3 is 15 amino acids. Germline V lookup: CDR1 SGDLS, CDR2 YYNGEE. V gave up 0 bases and J gave up 4 bases; unmatched junction bases: 3. CDR3 coding DNA: TGTGCCAGCAGCGTAGATTCAGGGGGCGGAAACACCATATATTTT. Translation: CASSVDSGGGNTIYF.

The chain has TRBV5-6 and TRBJ2-7, with 7 bases matching TRBD2. The germline gives CDR1 SGHDT, CDR2 YYEEEE. J was trimmed by 6 bases and V by 4 bases; bases with no gene match: 7. The CDR3 has 13 amino acids. The CDR3 is CASSIGPGGEQYF. The DNA for the CDR3 is TGTGCCAGCAGCATAGGACCGGGAGGCGAGCAGTACTTC.

This clone showed up many times. This chain links TRBV7-2 with TRBJ2-5; 7 bases map to TRBD2. The CDR3 spans 14 residues. Germline V gene sequence: CDR1 SGHTA, CDR2 FQGNSA. With V trimmed by 5 bases and J by 2 bases, 5 bases remained unmatched. CDR3 DNA sequence: TGTGCCAGCAGCCAAGTGGGGGGGCAAGAGACCCAGTACTTC. It is translated as CASSQVGGQETQYF.

This rearrangement joins TRBV9 to TRBJ2-7, with 10 bases that match TRBD1. Trimming removed 4 bases from V and 2 bases from J; junction bases left unmatched: 6. CDR1 and CDR2 (germline): SGDLS, YYNGEE. This CDR3 has 15 amino acids. The CDR3 region has the DNA TGTGCCAGCAGCCCCCGGGACAGGGGAGCCTACGAGCAGTACTTC. The encoded protein is CASSPRDRGAYEQYF. Using reference TRBV9 and TRBJ2-7 for the parts outside the CDR3, the full variable domain is DSGVTQTPKHLITATGQRVTLRCSPRSGDLSVYWYQQSLDQGLQFLIQYYNGEERAKGNILERFSAQQFPDLHSELNLSSLELGDSALYFCASSPRDRGAYEQYFGPGTRLTVT.